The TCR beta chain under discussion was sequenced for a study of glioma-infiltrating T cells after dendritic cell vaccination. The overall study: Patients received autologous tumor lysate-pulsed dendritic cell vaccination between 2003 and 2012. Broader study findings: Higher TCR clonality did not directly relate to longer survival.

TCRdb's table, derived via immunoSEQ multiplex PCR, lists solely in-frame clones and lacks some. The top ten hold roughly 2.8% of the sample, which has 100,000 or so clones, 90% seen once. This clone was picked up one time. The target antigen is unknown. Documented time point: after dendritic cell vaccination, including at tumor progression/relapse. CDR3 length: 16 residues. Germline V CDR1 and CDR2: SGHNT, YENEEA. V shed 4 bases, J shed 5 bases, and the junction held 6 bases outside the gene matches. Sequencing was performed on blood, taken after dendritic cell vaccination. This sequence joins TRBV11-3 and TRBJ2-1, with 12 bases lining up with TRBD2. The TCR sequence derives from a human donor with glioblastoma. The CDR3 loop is CASSSRLAGADNEQFF. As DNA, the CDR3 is TGTGCCAGCAGCTCAAGACTAGCGGGAGCCGACAATGAGCAGTTCTTC.